This is a list of T cell receptor beta chains from one sample in a study of control samples from healthy donors and cancer patients. Clones were sequenced by immunoSEQ multiplex PCR, and TCRdb holds only the in-frame ones, with some missing. Among 110,000 to 150,000 clones, around nine tenths were seen once, and the ten largest hold 4.9%. Sequenced input: blood. The receptors come from a man aged 25 to 45 in good health. Both conserved end residues are part of each CDR3. The D gene is left open where the match is weak. Part of the rows lack a size; the others show once, few, many or a class for expanded clones.

cdr3_aa: CASSETTWQYF
cdr3_nt: TGTGCCAGCAGTGAAACGACCTGGCAGTACTTC
cdr3_length: 11
d_call: -
clone_size: -
j_call: TRBJ2-7
v_call: TRBV2

cdr3_aa: CASSFSPSGAYEQYF
cdr3_nt: TGTGCCAGCAGCTTCTCCCCTAGCGGGGCCTACGAGCAGTACTTC
cdr3_length: 15
d_call: TRBD2
clone_size: -
j_call: TRBJ2-7
v_call: TRBV5-5

cdr3_aa: CASSVGTNEQFF
cdr3_nt: TGTGCCAGCAGTGTCGGAACCAATGAGCAGTTCTTC
cdr3_length: 12
d_call: -
clone_size: -
j_call: TRBJ2-1
v_call: TRBV6-2/TRBV6-3

cdr3_aa: CASSPEGTGTYEQYF
cdr3_nt: TGCGCCAGCAGCCCCGAGGGGACAGGGACTTACGAGCAGTACTTC
cdr3_length: 15
d_call: TRBD1
clone_size: -
j_call: TRBJ2-7
v_call: TRBV4-1

cdr3_aa: CASSDSKGDLLYEQYF
cdr3_nt: TGTGCCAGCAGTGACTCGAAAGGGGACTTACTCTACGAGCAGTACTTC
cdr3_length: 16
d_call: -
clone_size: -
j_call: TRBJ2-7
v_call: TRBV6-4

cdr3_aa: CASSPTRTGPTGETQYF
cdr3_nt: TGTGCCAGCAGCCCTACCCGGACAGGGCCCACCGGGGAGACCCAGTACTTC
cdr3_length: 17
d_call: TRBD1
clone_size: -
j_call: TRBJ2-5
v_call: TRBV7-6

cdr3_aa: CASGLGRGRGNTEAFF
cdr3_nt: TGTGCTAGTGGTTTAGGGAGGGGGCGCGGCAACACTGAAGCTTTCTTT
cdr3_length: 16
d_call: TRBD1
clone_size: -
j_call: TRBJ1-1
v_call: TRBV12-5

cdr3_aa: CASSLFGSPLGETQYF
cdr3_nt: TGTGCCAGCAGCTTATTCGGCAGCCCCCTAGGGGAGACCCAGTACTTC
cdr3_length: 16
d_call: -
clone_size: -
j_call: TRBJ2-5
v_call: TRBV7-2

cdr3_aa: CASSRPGGNTEAFF
cdr3_nt: TGTGCCAGCTCAAGGCCGGGCGGGAACACTGAAGCTTTCTTT
cdr3_length: 14
d_call: -
clone_size: -
j_call: TRBJ1-1
v_call: TRBV25-1

cdr3_aa: CASSLTRTGGRRVEQFF
cdr3_nt: TGTGCCAGCAGTTTAACTCGTACGGGAGGGCGTAGAGTAGAGCAGTTCTTC
cdr3_length: 17
d_call: TRBD2
clone_size: -
j_call: TRBJ2-1
v_call: TRBV27

cdr3_aa: CASSFIPTGEYRNQPQHF
cdr3_nt: TGTGCCAGCAGTTTCATACCGACAGGTGAATACCGCAATCAGCCCCAGCATTTT
cdr3_length: 18
d_call: -
clone_size: -
j_call: TRBJ1-5
v_call: TRBV27

cdr3_aa: CASTPGGNEQFF
cdr3_nt: TGTGCCAGTACCCCGGGGGGCAATGAGCAGTTCTTC
cdr3_length: 12
d_call: TRBD2
clone_size: -
j_call: TRBJ2-1
v_call: TRBV19

cdr3_aa: CARRGDRDRGNIQYF
cdr3_nt: TGTGCAAGGCGAGGAGACCGGGACAGGGGAAACATTCAGTACTTC
cdr3_length: 15
d_call: -
clone_size: -
j_call: TRBJ2-4
v_call: TRBV12-2

cdr3_aa: CASSLTRPYEQYF
cdr3_nt: TGTGCCAGCAGCCTAACTAGACCCTACGAGCAGTACTTC
cdr3_length: 13
d_call: -
clone_size: many
j_call: TRBJ2-7
v_call: TRBV9

cdr3_aa: CASSLGYTGELFF
cdr3_nt: TGTGCCAGCAGCCTTGGGTACACCGGGGAGCTGTTTTTT
cdr3_length: 13
d_call: -
clone_size: -
j_call: TRBJ2-2
v_call: TRBV7-9

cdr3_aa: CASGPGVEQFF
cdr3_nt: TGTGCCAGCGGGCCGGGTGTGGAGCAGTTCTTC
cdr3_length: 11
d_call: -
clone_size: -
j_call: TRBJ2-1
v_call: TRBV12-3/TRBV12-4

cdr3_aa: CASSQVAGYGGYTF
cdr3_nt: TGTGCCAGCAGCCAAGTCGCAGGGTATGGCGGCTACACCTTC
cdr3_length: 14
d_call: -
clone_size: once
j_call: TRBJ1-2
v_call: TRBV4-2

cdr3_aa: CATNSLGSYNSPLHF
cdr3_nt: TGTGCCACCAACTCATTGGGTTCCTATAATTCACCCCTCCACTTT
cdr3_length: 15
d_call: -
clone_size: -
j_call: TRBJ1-6
v_call: TRBV15

cdr3_aa: CATREAGRTREQFF
cdr3_nt: TGTGCCACCAGGGAGGCAGGTAGAACACGGGAGCAGTTCTTC
cdr3_length: 14
d_call: -
clone_size: -
j_call: TRBJ2-1
v_call: TRBV24-1

cdr3_aa: CASTTFGPWGNEQFF
cdr3_nt: TGTGCCAGCACCACCTTTGGGCCCTGGGGCAATGAGCAGTTCTTC
cdr3_length: 15
d_call: -
clone_size: -
j_call: TRBJ2-1
v_call: TRBV27

cdr3_aa: CASSRRLNTGELFF
cdr3_nt: TGCGCCAGCAGCCGGAGACTCAACACCGGGGAGCTGTTTTTT
cdr3_length: 14
d_call: -
clone_size: -
j_call: TRBJ2-2
v_call: TRBV4-3

cdr3_aa: CASSQGTGVGTEAFF
cdr3_nt: TGTGCCAGCAGCCAGGGGACAGGGGTGGGGACTGAAGCTTTCTTT
cdr3_length: 15
d_call: TRBD1
clone_size: -
j_call: TRBJ1-1
v_call: TRBV7-8

cdr3_aa: CSVGGGKMALEKLFF
cdr3_nt: TGCAGCGTTGGGGGGGGGAAAATGGCCCTCGAAAAACTGTTTTTT
cdr3_length: 15
d_call: -
clone_size: -
j_call: TRBJ1-4
v_call: TRBV29-1

cdr3_aa: CASSRTVTGYTF
cdr3_nt: TGTGCCAGCAGCCGGACAGTGACGGGCTACACCTTC
cdr3_length: 12
d_call: -
clone_size: medium-sized
j_call: TRBJ1-2
v_call: TRBV12-3/TRBV12-4

cdr3_aa: CATSNRVSGNTIYF
cdr3_nt: TGTGCCACCAGCAATCGGGTATCTGGAAACACCATATATTTT
cdr3_length: 14
d_call: -
clone_size: -
j_call: TRBJ1-3
v_call: TRBV15

cdr3_aa: CASSPGFQGIGEQYF
cdr3_nt: TGTGCCAGCTCACCGGGGTTCCAGGGAATCGGCGAGCAGTACTTC
cdr3_length: 15
d_call: -
clone_size: few
j_call: TRBJ2-7
v_call: TRBV18

cdr3_aa: CASSGTGEAFF
cdr3_nt: TGTGCCAGCAGCGGGACAGGTGAAGCTTTCTTT
cdr3_length: 11
d_call: TRBD1
clone_size: -
j_call: TRBJ1-1
v_call: TRBV5-6

cdr3_aa: CAAIQVKPQHF
cdr3_nt: TGCGCCGCAATACAGGTGAAGCCCCAGCATTTT
cdr3_length: 11
d_call: -
clone_size: -
j_call: TRBJ1-5
v_call: TRBV4-3

cdr3_aa: CASALNRGEQYF
cdr3_nt: TGTGCTAGTGCCCTAAACAGGGGCGAGCAGTACTTC
cdr3_length: 12
d_call: TRBD1
clone_size: -
j_call: TRBJ2-7
v_call: TRBV12-5

cdr3_aa: CASSPYRAYSGNTIYF
cdr3_nt: TGTGCCAGCAGTCCTTACCGGGCGTACTCTGGAAACACCATATATTTT
cdr3_length: 16
d_call: -
clone_size: -
j_call: TRBJ1-3
v_call: TRBV28

cdr3_aa: CASSLVQGSYEQYF
cdr3_nt: TGTGCCAGCAGCTTAGTTCAGGGATCCTACGAGCAGTACTTC
cdr3_length: 14
d_call: -
clone_size: -
j_call: TRBJ2-7
v_call: TRBV7-6

cdr3_aa: CASSLITGQGGYGYTF
cdr3_nt: TGTGCCAGCAGCTTAATAACCGGACAGGGTGGCTATGGCTACACCTTC
cdr3_length: 16
d_call: TRBD1
clone_size: -
j_call: TRBJ1-2
v_call: TRBV7-2

cdr3_aa: CASSPWGETQYF
cdr3_nt: TGTGCCAGCAGTCCGTGGGGGGAGACCCAGTACTTC
cdr3_length: 12
d_call: -
clone_size: -
j_call: TRBJ2-5
v_call: TRBV6-6

cdr3_aa: CASGMLGGFYEQYF
cdr3_nt: TGTGCCAGCGGGATGCTGGGGGGATTCTACGAGCAGTACTTC
cdr3_length: 14
d_call: -
clone_size: few
j_call: TRBJ2-7
v_call: TRBV6-5

cdr3_aa: CASSPVDRDSGNTIYF
cdr3_nt: TGTGCCAGCAGCCCCGTGGACAGAGACTCTGGAAACACCATATATTTT
cdr3_length: 16
d_call: -
clone_size: few
j_call: TRBJ1-3
v_call: TRBV6-6

cdr3_aa: CASSQGTNLGGYTF
cdr3_nt: TGTGCCAGCAGCCAAGGGACAAACCTAGGGGGCTACACCTTC
cdr3_length: 14
d_call: -
clone_size: -
j_call: TRBJ1-2
v_call: TRBV7-6

cdr3_aa: CSASRAQETQYF
cdr3_nt: TGCAGTGCTAGTAGGGCCCAAGAGACCCAGTACTTC
cdr3_length: 12
d_call: -
clone_size: -
j_call: TRBJ2-5
v_call: TRBV20-1

cdr3_aa: CARAGATGNTIYF
cdr3_nt: TGCGCCAGGGCGGGGGCGACTGGAAACACCATATATTTT
cdr3_length: 13
d_call: -
clone_size: -
j_call: TRBJ1-3
v_call: TRBV5-1

cdr3_aa: CASSLSDYEQYF
cdr3_nt: TGTGCCAGCAGCCTCTCCGACTACGAGCAGTACTTC
cdr3_length: 12
d_call: -
clone_size: -
j_call: TRBJ2-7
v_call: TRBV11-3

cdr3_aa: CASSPLGQGEIGNTIYF
cdr3_nt: TGTGCCAGCAGCCCTCTGGGACAGGGTGAGATAGGAAACACCATATATTTT
cdr3_length: 17
d_call: TRBD1
clone_size: -
j_call: TRBJ1-3
v_call: TRBV7-9

cdr3_aa: CASSQVGGTESLDTQYF
cdr3_nt: TGCGCCAGCAGCCAAGTTGGAGGGACAGAGAGCCTAGATACGCAGTATTTT
cdr3_length: 17
d_call: -
clone_size: -
j_call: TRBJ2-3
v_call: TRBV4-3

cdr3_aa: CASSLLSSGSSHEQYF
cdr3_nt: TGTGCCAGCAGTTTATTATCTAGCGGGAGTTCGCACGAGCAGTACTTC
cdr3_length: 16
d_call: TRBD2
clone_size: -
j_call: TRBJ2-7
v_call: TRBV27

cdr3_aa: CASSLAQSKGLSGGGYTF
cdr3_nt: TGTGCCAGCAGCTTAGCGCAAAGTAAGGGTCTCTCTGGGGGTGGCTACACCTTC
cdr3_length: 18
d_call: -
clone_size: -
j_call: TRBJ1-2
v_call: TRBV7-2

cdr3_aa: CASSPSLGLSYNEQFF
cdr3_nt: TGTGCCAGCAGTCCTTCCTTGGGTCTGTCCTACAATGAGCAGTTCTTC
cdr3_length: 16
d_call: -
clone_size: few
j_call: TRBJ2-1
v_call: TRBV5-6

cdr3_aa: CASSYTSGRYEQYF
cdr3_nt: TGTGCCAGCAGCTATACTAGCGGGAGGTACGAGCAGTACTTC
cdr3_length: 14
d_call: TRBD2
clone_size: -
j_call: TRBJ2-7
v_call: TRBV27

cdr3_aa: CAASGGGGSYEQYF
cdr3_nt: TGTGCCGCCTCGGGGGGCGGGGGCTCCTACGAGCAGTACTTC
cdr3_length: 14
d_call: -
clone_size: -
j_call: TRBJ2-7
v_call: TRBV6-5

cdr3_aa: CSASFAGGPTGQFF
cdr3_nt: TGCAGTGCTAGTTTCGCGGGGGGTCCGACGGGGCAGTTCTTC
cdr3_length: 14
d_call: TRBD2
clone_size: -
j_call: TRBJ2-1
v_call: TRBV20-1

cdr3_aa: CASSPFLVQETQYF
cdr3_nt: TGTGCCAGCAGCCCCTTTTTGGTGCAAGAGACCCAGTACTTC
cdr3_length: 14
d_call: -
clone_size: -
j_call: TRBJ2-5
v_call: TRBV7-2

cdr3_aa: CASSQANNEAFF
cdr3_nt: TGTGCCAGCAGCCAAGCAAATAACGAAGCTTTCTTT
cdr3_length: 12
d_call: -
clone_size: -
j_call: TRBJ1-1
v_call: TRBV3-1/TRBV3-2

cdr3_aa: CASSLERNTGELFF
cdr3_nt: TGTGCCAGCAGCTTAGAGCGGAACACCGGGGAGCTGTTTTTT
cdr3_length: 14
d_call: -
clone_size: -
j_call: TRBJ2-2
v_call: TRBV11-2

cdr3_aa: CASSLAGGSVEPQHF
cdr3_nt: TGCGCCAGCAGCTTGGCCGGTGGCAGTGTGGAGCCCCAGCATTTT
cdr3_length: 15
d_call: -
clone_size: -
j_call: TRBJ1-5
v_call: TRBV5-1

cdr3_aa: CAISEPRQGTEAFF
cdr3_nt: TGTGCCATCAGTGAGCCTCGACAGGGCACTGAAGCTTTCTTT
cdr3_length: 14
d_call: TRBD1
clone_size: once
j_call: TRBJ1-1
v_call: TRBV10-3